This entry is about one T cell receptor beta chain. This clonotype was recorded many times. Its antigen has not been determined. Its ends do not fully match the called genes, so a read error is possible. The data were obtained in a study of T-cell reconstitution after alpha-beta-depleted transplantation in children (dated by TCRdb to about 2016). Looking at the study overall: Using TCR repertoire profiling, the study followed T-cell immune reconstitution in a quantitative way in children after TCRalphabeta/CD19-depleted allogeneic hematopoietic cell transplantation.

Findings and caveats that apply to the study as a whole: The apparently early recovery of alphabetaT-cell counts about two months after transplant reportedly depended on only several hundred rapidly expanded clones that came from non-depleted graft cells. Over subsequent months, a decline in hyperexpanded clone frequencies was noted, and after one year, T-cell counts and TCRbeta diversity were mostly ascribed to newly produced T cells. In some patients, high TCRbeta diversity at day 60 was attributed to recipient T cells and intrathymic progenitors that had survived conditioning.

Libraries were constructed by PCR. The sequencer was an Illumina HiSeq 2500. To normalize quantification of the TCRbeta repertoire, the TCR libraries were built with molecular barcoding that relied on unique molecular identifiers. TCRdb took the public reads, trimmed them with fastp at Q25, ran MiXCR for clone calling and kept in-frame beta chains. A single entry per CDR3 protein holds the most common genes and DNA from its merged rows. The sample has about 300,000 distinct CDR3 sequences on record, over 9.5% of them singletons. The top ten hold 7.5% of the sample. The sample's treatment or condition, from its label and the paper: allogeneic hematopoietic cell transplantation with graft depleted of TCRalphabeta T cells and CD19 B cells. Transplant recipients were children who received TCRalphabeta/CD19-depleted allogeneic hematopoietic cell grafts. Measured from the cysteine to the phenylalanine, the CDR3 is 13 residues long. The CDR3 DNA has 39 bases and is translated from base 1.

In this chain, TRBV12-3 or TRBV12-4 is recombined with TRBJ2-2, with the D gene call left open. The sequence was obtained from a boy younger than two with acute myeloid leukemia, due to receive a stem cell transplant. The source was PBMCs, collected before TCRalphabeta/CD19-depleted stem cell transplant. The base sequence is TGTGCCAGCCGTTTACGGGACACCGGGGAGCTGTTTTTT. The resulting protein is CASRLRDTGELFF.